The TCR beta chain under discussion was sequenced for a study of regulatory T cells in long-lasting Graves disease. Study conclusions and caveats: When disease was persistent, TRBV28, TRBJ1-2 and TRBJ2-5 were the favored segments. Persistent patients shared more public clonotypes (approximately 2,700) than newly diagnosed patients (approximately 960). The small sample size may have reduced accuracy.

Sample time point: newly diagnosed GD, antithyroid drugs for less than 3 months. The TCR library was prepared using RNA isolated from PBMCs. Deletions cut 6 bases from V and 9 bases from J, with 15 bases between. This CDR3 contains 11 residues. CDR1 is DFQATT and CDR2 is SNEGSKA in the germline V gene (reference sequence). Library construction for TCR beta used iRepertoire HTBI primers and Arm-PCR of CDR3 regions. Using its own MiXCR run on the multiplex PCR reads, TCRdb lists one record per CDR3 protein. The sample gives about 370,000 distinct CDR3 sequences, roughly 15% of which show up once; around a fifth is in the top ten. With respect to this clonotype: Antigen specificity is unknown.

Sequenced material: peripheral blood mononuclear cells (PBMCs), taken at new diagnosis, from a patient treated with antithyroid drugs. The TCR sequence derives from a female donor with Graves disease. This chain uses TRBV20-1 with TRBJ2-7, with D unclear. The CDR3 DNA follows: TGCAGTGCCAGCAATGCCCAGACGCAGTACTTC. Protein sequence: CSASNAQTQYF.